This T cell receptor beta chain was sequenced for a study of identical twins. In this sample, this clonotype turned up a few times. TCRdb fed the 5' RACE reads into MiXCR, producing one record per CDR3 protein. Among 600,000 to 700,000 distinct CDR3 sequences listed, about 20% were seen once. The CDR3 extends over 14 amino acids. The V gene's germline CDR1 is SGHRS and CDR2 YFSETQ. Trimming removed 6 bases from V and 2 bases from J, with 14 bases in between. These same data were also listed under a study on T cells expressing NK-cell markers. That work adds: A few donors' CD3+CD56-NKG2C+ cells were dominated by the same clonotypes.

The chain couples TRBV5-1 to TRBJ2-5; D gene uncertain. The source of this sequence is a woman between 18 and 29 years old in good health. The specimen was PBMCs. CDR3 DNA sequence: TGCGCCAGCAAGTCGCCCGGCGATCAAGAGACCCAGTACTTC. Translated: CASKSPGDQETQYF.